Listed below are T cell receptor beta chains from one sample, sequenced in a study of OX40 agonist ivuxolimab in advanced cancers. TCRdb's table, derived via immunoSEQ multiplex PCR, lists solely in-frame clones and lacks some. The sample has tens of thousands of clones; roughly nine tenths are singletons. The specimen comprised CD4+ or CD8+ T cells sorted from blood, sampled in a trial of the OX40 agonist ivuxolimab. The origin of the receptors is an adult with an advanced solid tumor such as melanoma, head and neck, liver or kidney cancer. Both conserved end residues are part of each CDR3. The order of the fields is clone size, V gene, J gene, D gene, CDR3 DNA, CDR3 protein. D genes are given only for firm matches. Rows may omit the clone size; those that give it use once, few, many or a size class.

clone_size: NA
v_call: TRBV30
j_call: TRBJ2-3
d_call: NA
cdr3_nt: TGTGCCTGGAGTGATCCCGGACATACGCAGTATTTT
cdr3_aa: CAWSDPGHTQYF

clone_size: NA
v_call: TRBV7-2
j_call: TRBJ2-5
d_call: NA
cdr3_nt: TGTGCCAGCAGCTTAGGCCCCGACTGGGACCGGACCCAGTACTTC
cdr3_aa: CASSLGPDWDRTQYF

clone_size: few
v_call: TRBV27
j_call: TRBJ2-1
d_call: TRBD2
cdr3_nt: TGTGCCAGCAGAGTTAGAGGAGCGGGAGTATACAATGAGCAGTTCTTC
cdr3_aa: CASRVRGAGVYNEQFF

clone_size: NA
v_call: TRBV30
j_call: TRBJ2-7
d_call: TRBD2
cdr3_nt: TGTGCCTGGACTGACACCCCGGGAGGCTACGAGCAGTACTTC
cdr3_aa: CAWTDTPGGYEQYF

clone_size: once
v_call: TRBV4-1
j_call: TRBJ2-5
d_call: TRBD2
cdr3_nt: TGCGCCAGCAGACTAGCGGGAGGAGGGGAGGAGACCCAGTACTTC
cdr3_aa: CASRLAGGGEETQYF

clone_size: NA
v_call: TRBV6-5
j_call: TRBJ2-3
d_call: TRBD2
cdr3_nt: TGTGCCAGCAGTTACCGACTAGCGGGGTCCACAGATACGCAGTATTTT
cdr3_aa: CASSYRLAGSTDTQYF

clone_size: NA
v_call: TRBV18
j_call: TRBJ1-5
d_call: NA
cdr3_nt: TGTGCCAGCTCACCCCTAGACACCAATCAGCCCCAGCATTTT
cdr3_aa: CASSPLDTNQPQHF

clone_size: NA
v_call: TRBV2
j_call: TRBJ2-5
d_call: TRBD1
cdr3_nt: TGTGCCAGCAGTGTGGGCAGGGGGGAGACCCAGTACTTC
cdr3_aa: CASSVGRGETQYF

clone_size: NA
v_call: TRBV29-1
j_call: TRBJ1-1
d_call: TRBD1
cdr3_nt: TGCAGCGTTGCCGGACAGGGGATTGGCACTGAAGCTTTCTTT
cdr3_aa: CSVAGQGIGTEAFF

clone_size: few
v_call: TRBV11-2
j_call: TRBJ2-2
d_call: TRBD1
cdr3_nt: TGTGCCAGCAGCTTGGGACAGGGGACCGGGGAGCTGTTTTTT
cdr3_aa: CASSLGQGTGELFF

clone_size: few
v_call: TRBV9
j_call: TRBJ2-7
d_call: TRBD2
cdr3_nt: TGTGCCAGCACCCCGACTAGCGGGAGTACCTACGAGCAGTACTTC
cdr3_aa: CASTPTSGSTYEQYF

clone_size: NA
v_call: TRBV7-9
j_call: TRBJ1-2
d_call: TRBD1
cdr3_nt: TGTGCCAGCAGCCCACATAACCGACAGGGCAACTATGGCTACACCTTC
cdr3_aa: CASSPHNRQGNYGYTF

clone_size: NA
v_call: TRBV6-5
j_call: TRBJ2-7
d_call: NA
cdr3_nt: TGTGCCAGCAGGACAGAATACGAGCAGTACTTC
cdr3_aa: CASRTEYEQYF

clone_size: NA
v_call: TRBV7-9
j_call: TRBJ1-5
d_call: NA
cdr3_nt: TGTGCCAGCAGCTTAGGGACCTCAGCTGCGGGAGTAAATCAGCCCCAGCATTTT
cdr3_aa: CASSLGTSAAGVNQPQHF

clone_size: NA
v_call: TRBV15
j_call: TRBJ1-4
d_call: NA
cdr3_nt: TGTGCCACCAGCCTTAGCCTAACTAATGAAAAACTGTTTTTT
cdr3_aa: CATSLSLTNEKLFF

clone_size: NA
v_call: TRBV10-3
j_call: TRBJ2-7
d_call: TRBD1
cdr3_nt: TGTGCCATCAGTGAGTCGGGGGCAGGGGGCCTCTACGAGCAGTACTTC
cdr3_aa: CAISESGAGGLYEQYF

clone_size: NA
v_call: TRBV7-2
j_call: TRBJ2-5
d_call: NA
cdr3_nt: TGTGCCAGCAGCCCTAGTTTTGGGCAAGAGACCCAGTACTTC
cdr3_aa: CASSPSFGQETQYF

clone_size: NA
v_call: TRBV19
j_call: TRBJ1-5
d_call: NA
cdr3_nt: TGTGCCAGTACCCCGGGGGGAAAACAGCCCCAGCATTTT
cdr3_aa: CASTPGGKQPQHF

clone_size: NA
v_call: TRBV15
j_call: TRBJ1-4
d_call: NA
cdr3_nt: TGTGCCACCCGAAGAGAGGGAAATGAAAAACTGTTTTTT
cdr3_aa: CATRREGNEKLFF

clone_size: NA
v_call: TRBV28
j_call: TRBJ2-4
d_call: TRBD1
cdr3_nt: TGTGCCAGCAGTTCTTTCACAGGGGGCAAAAACATTCAGTACTTC
cdr3_aa: CASSSFTGGKNIQYF

clone_size: few
v_call: TRBV15
j_call: TRBJ2-2
d_call: TRBD2
cdr3_nt: TGTGCCACCGCCCCTCGGGGGGATAACACCGGGGAGCTGTTTTTT
cdr3_aa: CATAPRGDNTGELFF

clone_size: NA
v_call: TRBV2
j_call: TRBJ1-1
d_call: NA
cdr3_nt: TGTGCCAGCAGTTGGGCCCTAGGCAGTGAAGCTTTCTTT
cdr3_aa: CASSWALGSEAFF

clone_size: NA
v_call: TRBV6-6
j_call: TRBJ1-1
d_call: TRBD1
cdr3_nt: TGTGCCAGCAGAATCGGAGGGACAGGGGCGCACACTGAAGCTTTCTTT
cdr3_aa: CASRIGGTGAHTEAFF

clone_size: NA
v_call: TRBV5-5
j_call: TRBJ2-5
d_call: TRBD1
cdr3_nt: TGTGCCAGCAGCTCCACTACAGGGGGCGTTGGAGAGACCCAGTACTTC
cdr3_aa: CASSSTTGGVGETQYF

clone_size: NA
v_call: TRBV15
j_call: TRBJ1-2
d_call: NA
cdr3_nt: TGTGCCACCAGCAGAGATAAGAACCGCTATGGCTACACCTTC
cdr3_aa: CATSRDKNRYGYTF

clone_size: NA
v_call: TRBV5-8
j_call: TRBJ1-5
d_call: NA
cdr3_nt: TGTGCCAGCAGCTTGGATCCGGGAATCAATCAGCCCCAGCATTTT
cdr3_aa: CASSLDPGINQPQHF

clone_size: few
v_call: TRBV5-1
j_call: TRBJ1-1
d_call: NA
cdr3_nt: TGCGCCAGCAGCTTAGGGGACACGCGGAACACTGAAGCTTTCTTT
cdr3_aa: CASSLGDTRNTEAFF

clone_size: once
v_call: TRBV6-6
j_call: TRBJ2-2
d_call: TRBD1
cdr3_nt: TGTGCCAGCAGTCGACAGGGTTTCACCGGGGAGCTGTTTTTT
cdr3_aa: CASSRQGFTGELFF

clone_size: NA
v_call: TRBV23-1
j_call: TRBJ2-5
d_call: TRBD1
cdr3_nt: TGCGCCAGCAGCCCCGGGACAGGGAAAAAAGAGACCCAGTACTTC
cdr3_aa: CASSPGTGKKETQYF

clone_size: NA
v_call: TRBV7-8
j_call: TRBJ2-5
d_call: TRBD2
cdr3_nt: TGTGCCAGCAGCTCCTGGCGGGGGACTCAAGAGACCCAGTACTTC
cdr3_aa: CASSSWRGTQETQYF

clone_size: NA
v_call: TRBV6-5
j_call: TRBJ2-7
d_call: NA
cdr3_nt: TGTGCCAGCAGACTATTTTGGGGGGACTACGAGCAGTACTTC
cdr3_aa: CASRLFWGDYEQYF

clone_size: once
v_call: TRBV28
j_call: TRBJ2-5
d_call: TRBD2
cdr3_nt: TGTGCCAGCAGTTCGGGAGGTTGGGAGACCCAGTACTTC
cdr3_aa: CASSSGGWETQYF

clone_size: NA
v_call: TRBV14
j_call: TRBJ2-1
d_call: TRBD2
cdr3_nt: TGTGCCAGCAGCCAAGCGGGACTAGCGGGAGGTCTTGAGCAGTTCTTC
cdr3_aa: CASSQAGLAGGLEQFF

clone_size: NA
v_call: TRBV5-4
j_call: TRBJ1-2
d_call: NA
cdr3_nt: TGTGCCAGCAGCCTGACGGACAGATATGGCTACACCTTC
cdr3_aa: CASSLTDRYGYTF

clone_size: NA
v_call: TRBV6-1
j_call: TRBJ2-3
d_call: NA
cdr3_nt: TGTGCCAGCAGTGAAGCGCTGGCCGGGGCAGATACGCAGTATTTT
cdr3_aa: CASSEALAGADTQYF

clone_size: NA
v_call: TRBV30
j_call: TRBJ2-1
d_call: NA
cdr3_nt: TGTGCCTGGAGGGGGGGCCCCCTTGGTAACAATGAGCAGTTCTTC
cdr3_aa: CAWRGGPLGNNEQFF

clone_size: NA
v_call: TRBV29-1
j_call: TRBJ2-3
d_call: TRBD2
cdr3_nt: TGCAGCGCCGGGGGGAGGCTCACAGATACGCAGTATTTT
cdr3_aa: CSAGGRLTDTQYF

clone_size: NA
v_call: TRBV19
j_call: TRBJ2-1
d_call: TRBD2
cdr3_nt: TGTGCCAGTAGTATTCGCACTAGCGGCAGGGGAAATGAGCAGTTCTTC
cdr3_aa: CASSIRTSGRGNEQFF

clone_size: once
v_call: TRBV7-2
j_call: TRBJ1-2
d_call: NA
cdr3_nt: TGTGCCAGCAAGGTTCAGGGACCTAACTATGGCTACACCTTC
cdr3_aa: CASKVQGPNYGYTF

clone_size: once
v_call: TRBV6-5
j_call: TRBJ2-7
d_call: NA
cdr3_nt: TGTGCCAGCAGTTACTCCCCGAGGGGGAGGAGGAACGAGCAGTACTTC
cdr3_aa: CASSYSPRGRRNEQYF

clone_size: NA
v_call: TRBV25-1
j_call: TRBJ1-2
d_call: NA
cdr3_nt: TGTGCCAGCAGTGAACCAGGACGGCTTTATGGCTACACCTTC
cdr3_aa: CASSEPGRLYGYTF

clone_size: NA
v_call: TRBV6-5
j_call: TRBJ1-5
d_call: NA
cdr3_nt: TGTGCCAGTCAAAGGGAGGGCAATCAGCCCCAGCATTTT
cdr3_aa: CASQREGNQPQHF

clone_size: NA
v_call: TRBV28
j_call: TRBJ2-2
d_call: NA
cdr3_nt: TGTGCCAGCAGCCCAACTATAAAGGGGCCCACCGGGGAGCTGTTTTTT
cdr3_aa: CASSPTIKGPTGELFF

clone_size: NA
v_call: TRBV5-8
j_call: TRBJ2-7
d_call: NA
cdr3_nt: TGTGCCAGCAGCTTAGGCCCCGGCTCCTACGAGCAGTACTTC
cdr3_aa: CASSLGPGSYEQYF

clone_size: NA
v_call: TRBV18
j_call: TRBJ1-1
d_call: NA
cdr3_nt: TGTGCCAGCTCACCATCCCATACAGGGCTGGGCACTGAAGCTTTCTTT
cdr3_aa: CASSPSHTGLGTEAFF

clone_size: few
v_call: TRBV19
j_call: TRBJ1-1
d_call: NA
cdr3_nt: TGTGCCAGTAGCCCCAGGGTGAACACTGAAGCTTTCTTT
cdr3_aa: CASSPRVNTEAFF

clone_size: few
v_call: TRBV30
j_call: TRBJ2-2
d_call: TRBD1
cdr3_nt: TGTGCCTGGGACAGGGGGCGAGAGACCGGGGAGCTGTTTTTT
cdr3_aa: CAWDRGRETGELFF

clone_size: once
v_call: TRBV10-3
j_call: TRBJ2-1
d_call: TRBD2
cdr3_nt: TGTGCCATCGAGGCTAGCGGAGGGGATGAGCAGTTCTTC
cdr3_aa: CAIEASGGDEQFF

clone_size: NA
v_call: TRBV28
j_call: TRBJ1-5
d_call: TRBD1
cdr3_nt: TGTGCCAGCAGTGTACAGGGGGCGCGTCAGCCCCAGCATTTT
cdr3_aa: CASSVQGARQPQHF

clone_size: NA
v_call: TRBV28
j_call: TRBJ2-1
d_call: NA
cdr3_nt: TGTGCCAGCAGCATACCCGCCTACGGGAGGCAGTTCTTC
cdr3_aa: CASSIPAYGRQFF

clone_size: NA
v_call: TRBV7-2
j_call: TRBJ2-1
d_call: NA
cdr3_nt: TGTGCCAGCAGCTTAGCTGCAGGGATATCCTACAATGAGCAGTTCTTC
cdr3_aa: CASSLAAGISYNEQFF